The clone carrying this T cell receptor (beta chain) has only a few counts. The antigen remains undetermined. V dropped 1 base and J dropped 4 bases, with 4 bases sitting between them. Germline V gene data show CDR1 as WNHNN and CDR2 as SYGVQD (reference sequence). The CDR3 length is 12 residues. The data derive from a study of T cells after yellow fever vaccination. As for the study in general: Each low-cell-number fraction was prepared by means of SMART-Seq v4 Ultra Low Input.

Study-level points and caveats: A faster peak, day 5 versus 15, was reached by the weaker secondary response.

TCRdb reprocessed the 5' RACE reads with MiXCR, giving one entry per CDR3 protein. The data show 340,000 or so distinct CDR3 sequences, about an eighth seen once. The sequence came from a man younger than 30 who received the YFV17D yellow fever vaccine. V gene TRBV10-1 combines with J gene TRBJ1-1; D gene unclear. The material sequenced was CD4+ T cells sorted from PBMCs, taken 15 days after the yellow fever booster vaccination. The CDR3 DNA follows: TGCGCCAGCAGTGAGTTGGGCACTGAAGCTTTCTTT. This encodes CASSELGTEAFF.